The 17 T cell receptor beta chains given below trace back to one sample, sequenced in a study of cytomegalovirus exposure and HLA in healthy donors. Amplification used 60 Vbeta primers and 13 Jbeta primers. Sequenced by immunoSEQ multiplex PCR; TCRdb stores in-frame clones only, minus some. The table counts about 83,000 clones; 3.8% lies in the top ten. Sample: PBMCs. These receptors came from a man aged 18 to 29 in good health and CMV-seropositive.

The chain carries TRBV6-1 and TRBJ1-1, with D maybe TRBD1 (6 bases). Germline CDR1 and CDR2: MNHNS and SASEGT. Deletions cut 8 bases from V and 4 bases from J, with 14 bases between. The CDR3 is 13 amino acids. CDR3 coding DNA: TGTGCCAGCTCCCCAGGGGCGCCCACTGAAGCTTTCTTT. It encodes CASSPGAPTEAFF.

This sequence joins TRBV15 and TRBJ1-2; D is ambiguous. The CDR3 totals 14 residues. V gave up 0 bases and J gave up 7 bases, with 12 bases separating them. The germline CDR1 and CDR2 sequences are LNHNV and YYDKDF (reference sequence). CDR3: CATSREEGSSGYTF. CDR3 coding DNA: TGTGCCACCAGCAGAGAGGAGGGCTCAAGTGGCTACACCTTC.

V is TRBV6-4 and J is TRBJ2-2, with 9 bases identical to TRBD1. This CDR3 comprises 15 residues. The V segment lost 7 bases and the J segment 5 bases; nucleotides outside the gene matches: 8. CDR1 is MRHNA, CDR2 SNTAGT, per germline. CDR3 in DNA: TGTGCCAGCACCAGGACAGGGGAAGGAACCGGGGAGCTGTTTTTT. This encodes CASTRTGEGTGELFF.

The chain couples TRBV28 to TRBJ1-1; maybe TRBD1 (5 bases). V lost 1 base and J 6 bases, leaving 9 bases between the germline ends. The CDR3 contains 13 residues. Germline loops: CDR1 MDHEN, CDR2 SYDVKM. The CDR3 is CASSLYGGSEAFF. DNA for the CDR3: TGTGCCAGCAGTTTATACGGGGGGTCTGAAGCTTTCTTT.

The chain employs TRBV2 and TRBJ1-6, with D hard to call. Germline assignment: CDR1 SNHLY and CDR2 FYNNEI. The CDR3 totals 18 residues. V dropped 1 base and J dropped 5 bases, with 18 bases sitting between them. This CDR3 is CASSEGALRVPDNSPLHF. In DNA, the CDR3 is TGTGCCAGCAGTGAAGGGGCCTTGCGGGTACCCGATAATTCACCCCTCCACTTT. The complete variable domain, with remaining parts taken from reference TRBV2 and TRBJ1-6, reads EPEVTQTPSHQVTQMGQEVILRCVPISNHLYFYWYRQILGQKVEFLVSFYNNEISEKSEIFDDQFSVERPDGSNFTLKIRSTKLEDSAMYFCASSEGALRVPDNSPLHFGNGTRLTVT.

The V gene is TRBV27, the J gene TRBJ2-5, with TRBD2 matching over 7 bases. This CDR3 is built from 12 residues. Unmatched junction bases numbered 5, after V lost 8 bases and J lost 5 bases. The V gene's germline CDR1 is MNHEY and CDR2 SMNVEV (reference sequence). The CDR3 reads CASRGVGETQYF. The CDR3 region has the DNA TGTGCCAGCCGGGGGGTAGGGGAGACCCAGTACTTC.

The V call is TRBV5-1, the J call TRBJ2-3; D gene ambiguous. V lost 0 bases and J lost 6, with 14 bases in between. The germline V gene encodes CDR1 SGHRS and CDR2 YFSETQ. The CDR3 runs 15 residues. The CDR3 spells CASSLVDNSGDTQYF. The CDR3 nucleotides read TGCGCCAGCAGCTTGGTCGACAATTCAGGTGATACGCAGTATTTT. Full variable domain (rest looked up from reference TRBV5-1 and TRBJ2-3): KAGVTQTPRYLIKTRGQQVTLSCSPISGHRSVSWYQQTPGQGLQFLFEYFSETQRNKGNFPGRFSGRQFSNSRSEMNVSTLELGDSALYLCASSLVDNSGDTQYFGPGTRLTVL.

The chain is built from TRBV9 and TRBJ2-1; the D is unclear. This CDR3 has 16 residues. V dropped 4 bases and J dropped 0 bases, with 14 bases sitting between them. Germline loops: CDR1 SGDLS, CDR2 YYNGEE. CDR3 in amino acids: CASSPSPLSSYNEQFF. Here the CDR3 DNA reads TGTGCCAGCAGCCCCTCCCCTTTGAGCTCCTACAATGAGCAGTTCTTC.

This chain connects TRBV9 to TRBJ2-1; maybe TRBD1 (6 bases). Germline loops: CDR1 SGDLS, CDR2 YYNGEE. CDR3 size: 15 residues. V was shortened by 1 base and J by 2 bases, with 10 bases between the two germline ends. The CDR3 is CASSVMDSAYNEQFF. The CDR3 DNA is TGTGCCAGCAGCGTAATGGACAGTGCCTACAATGAGCAGTTCTTC.

V usage is TRBV6-1 and J usage is TRBJ2-1; 13 bases map to TRBD2. The CDR3 sequence is 14 residues long. Per the germline V gene, CDR1 is MNHNS and CDR2 is SASEGT. The ends lost 4 bases at V and 11 bases at J; junction bases unmatched: 5. CDR3 bases: TGTGCCAGCAGTGGGGGACTAGCGGGGAGCAAGCAGTTCTTC. This translates into CASSGGLAGSKQFF.

The rearrangement uses TRBV30 and TRBJ1-1; TRBD1 is a possible D gene (5 bases). V was pared by 0 bases and J by 3 bases, with 11 bases between. In germline, CDR1 is GTSNPN, CDR2 SVGIG (reference sequence). The CDR3 length is 14 residues. The CDR3 loop reads CAWSVQVGDTEAFF. For the CDR3, the DNA is TGTGCCTGGAGTGTACAGGTTGGGGACACTGAAGCTTTCTTT.

Written as DNA, the CDR3 is TGTGCCAGCTCTCTCGGGGGAACTAATGAAAAACTGTTTTTT. Protein sequence: CASSLGGTNEKLFF. V usage is TRBV28 and J usage is TRBJ1-4; D is possibly TRBD1 (5 bases). The germline V gene has CDR1 MDHEN and CDR2 SYDVKM. The CDR3 covers 14 residues. V was shortened by 8 bases and J by 1 base, with 11 bases between the two germline ends.

V usage is TRBV15 and J usage is TRBJ1-1; a weak D match, TRBD1 (6 bases). Per the germline V gene, CDR1 is LNHNV and CDR2 is YYDKDF (reference sequence). The CDR3 covers 14 residues. V was cut by 2 bases and J by 5 bases, with 12 bases left in between. CDR3: CATSRKVGQTEAFF. The CDR3 DNA sequence: TGTGCCACCAGCAGAAAAGTAGGACAGACTGAAGCTTTCTTT.

The chain links TRBV30 to TRBJ1-5; D might be TRBD1 (6 bases). The CDR3 spans 13 residues. The V gene's germline CDR1 is GTSNPN and CDR2 SVGIG (reference sequence). Deletions cut 5 bases from V and 2 bases from J, with 10 bases between. For the CDR3, the DNA is TGTGCCTGGGAACAGGGTGGCAATCAGCCCCAGCATTTT. Translation: CAWEQGGNQPQHF.

In nucleotides, the CDR3 is TGTGCCAGCAGCTCCGGGTCACCTCAAGAAGCTTTCTTT. It translates to CASSSGSPQEAFF. The chain has TRBV5-6 and TRBJ1-1; no clear D gene. V lost 3 bases to trimming and J lost 8 bases, with 14 bases between them. Germline V gene data show CDR1 as SGHDT and CDR2 as YYEEEE. This CDR3 has 13 amino acids.

This chain links TRBV5-6 with TRBJ1-5; 8 bases are a match to TRBD1. Losses at the gene ends were 3 bases for V and 6 bases for J; bases not matched to a gene: 5. This CDR3 contains 14 residues. Germline loops: CDR1 SGHDT, CDR2 YYEEEE. This chain's CDR3 is CASSWRQGSQPQHF. In nucleotides, the CDR3 is TGTGCCAGCAGCTGGCGACAGGGGAGTCAGCCCCAGCATTTT.

The chain joins TRBV6-5 to TRBJ1-1; D gene uncertain. V was trimmed by 0 bases and J by 7 bases, leaving 12 bases between them. The germline V gene has CDR1 MNHEY and CDR2 SVGAGI. This CDR3 region has 14 residues. The CDR3: CASSYSRGRGEAFF. In DNA, the CDR3 is TGTGCCAGCAGTTACTCGCGAGGGCGCGGTGAAGCTTTCTTT.